This is a list of T cell receptor beta chains from one sample in a study of beta chain features in type 1 diabetes. Clones were read by immunoSEQ multiplex PCR, and TCRdb kept only the in-frame ones, dropping some. This sample has about 340,000 clones; about 13% occur once, and the top ten carry roughly 0.015%. Sequencing was done on a sample of naive CD4+ T cells from blood. The receptor set was obtained from a woman aged 18 to 35 with type 1 diabetes. Each CDR3 is given with its conserved first and last residue. A D gene is named only where the DNA matches it firmly. Clone size appears in some rows only: once, few, many, or a class for an expanded clone.

length	size	J	V	D	DNA	CDR3
17	.	TRBJ2-3	TRBV30	TRBD2	TGTGCCTGGACCCCCCGAATCCTAGCGGCTAGCACAGATACGCAGTATTTT	CAWTPRILAASTDTQYF
17	.	TRBJ2-5	TRBV14	TRBD1	TGTGCCAGCAGCCCGCCCCTGGGGAGACAGGGTTATGAGACCCAGTACTTC	CASSPPLGRQGYETQYF
13	.	TRBJ2-1	TRBV7-8	TRBD1	TGTGCCAGCAGCTTCAGGGGGCGGAATGAGCAGTTCTTC	CASSFRGRNEQFF
17	few	TRBJ2-7	TRBV5-1	TRBD1	TGCGCCAGCAGCTTGTTATTCTTGGGACAGGGAAAATACGAGCAGTACTTC	CASSLLFLGQGKYEQYF
16	.	TRBJ2-3	TRBV7-9	TRBD2	TGTGCCAGCAGCTTAGCGGGCGGGAGCGGTGTTGATACGCAGTATTTT	CASSLAGGSGVDTQYF
18	.	TRBJ2-5	TRBV7-2	TRBD2	TGTGCCAGCAGCTTAGTCGGACTAGCGGGAGGGTTTCGGGAGACCCAGTACTTC	CASSLVGLAGGFRETQYF
14	.	TRBJ2-5	TRBV19	TRBD2	TGTGCCAGTAGTCACAACGACGGGAGGGAGACCCAGTACTTC	CASSHNDGRETQYF
17	.	TRBJ2-3	TRBV15	.	TGTGCCACCAGCAGCCGAAGCGGGTTCCCGGACGAGGATACGCAGTATTTT	CATSSRSGFPDEDTQYF
15	.	TRBJ2-7	TRBV7-3	.	TGTGCCAGCAGCTTAAGCGACAGTCGGGTGTACGAGCAGTACTTC	CASSLSDSRVYEQYF
17	.	TRBJ2-7	TRBV28	TRBD2	TGTGCCAGCAGCCCCGGACTAGCGGGATCAATGTCCTACGAGCAGTACTTC	CASSPGLAGSMSYEQYF
17	.	TRBJ2-4	TRBV21-1	.	TGTGCCAGCAGCAAGTCGGACAGGGGGCTTTCGAAAAACATTCAGTACTTC	CASSKSDRGLSKNIQYF
16	.	TRBJ2-1	TRBV7-9	.	TGTGCCAGCAGCCCGCAGTTGGGCCTCTCCTACAATGAGCAGTTCTTC	CASSPQLGLSYNEQFF
14	.	TRBJ2-3	TRBV9	.	TGTGCCAGCACCGTAGACCTAGCCTCAGATACGCAGTATTTT	CASTVDLASDTQYF
12	.	TRBJ1-5	TRBV28	.	TGTGCCAGTTCTGGGACTTCGCAGCCCCAGCATTTT	CASSGTSQPQHF
17	few	TRBJ2-1	TRBV30	.	TGTGCCTGGAGTCGGGTAAAGCTAGCTGATTACTACAATGAGCAGTTCTTC	CAWSRVKLADYYNEQFF
14	.	TRBJ1-5	TRBV28	.	TGTGCCAGCAGTTTAGGCGGTTGGGATCAGCCCCAGCATTTT	CASSLGGWDQPQHF
18	.	TRBJ2-1	TRBV27	.	TGTGCCAACCATTCAAACCTGCTCCTAATCACCTCCTACAATGAGCAGTTCTTC	CANHSNLLLITSYNEQFF
16	.	TRBJ1-2	TRBV5-4	.	TGTGCCAGCAGCTTGAACGTGGGGGGAGACAACTATGGCTACACCTTC	CASSLNVGGDNYGYTF
16	.	TRBJ1-1	TRBV28	TRBD1	TGTGCCAGCAGACAACAGGGGGCGTTGGGAAACACTGAAGCTTTCTTT	CASRQQGALGNTEAFF
17	.	TRBJ1-1	TRBV2	TRBD1	TGTGCCAGCAGGGACAGGGATCCGAGATATGGGAACACTGAAGCTTTCTTT	CASRDRDPRYGNTEAFF
13	.	TRBJ2-3	TRBV21-1	.	TGTGCCAGCAGCAGCGCGAGCACAGATACGCAGTATTTT	CASSSASTDTQYF
12	.	TRBJ2-3	TRBV2	.	TGTGCCAGCAGCGGGTTAACAGATACGCAGTATTTT	CASSGLTDTQYF
18	.	TRBJ2-1	TRBV19	TRBD2	TGTGCCAGTAGTATTTCCCCGGGACTAGCGGGCCCTTACAATGAGCAGTTCTTC	CASSISPGLAGPYNEQFF
15	.	TRBJ2-3	TRBV18	TRBD2	TGTGCCAGCTCACCCGGAAGCGGGAGAACAGATACGCAGTATTTT	CASSPGSGRTDTQYF
15	few	TRBJ2-3	TRBV30	.	TGTGCCTGGAGGACTACGGGAACATACGCAGATACGCAGTATTTT	CAWRTTGTYADTQYF
14	.	TRBJ2-7	TRBV11-2	TRBD2	TGTGCCAGCAGCTTCTCTAGCGGGACCTACGAGCAGTACTTC	CASSFSSGTYEQYF
15	.	TRBJ1-2	TRBV29-1	TRBD1	TGCAGCGTTGAAGCTGGACAGGGGGCTTCGGATGGCTACACCTTC	CSVEAGQGASDGYTF
11	few	TRBJ2-5	TRBV7-9	.	TGTGCCAGCAGCTTTAGAGAGACCCAGTACTTC	CASSFRETQYF
13	.	TRBJ2-5	TRBV18	.	TGTGCCAGCTCACCACGCCCAGAAGAGACCCAGTACTTC	CASSPRPEETQYF